This is a list of T cell receptor beta chains from one sample in a study of OX40 agonist ivuxolimab in advanced cancers. The protocol was immunoSEQ multiplex PCR, while the TCRdb copy is restricted to in-frame clones and leaves out a portion. The sample lists tens of thousands of clones; approximately 80% were seen once. The material was CD4+ or CD8+ T cells sorted from blood, obtained in a trial of the OX40 agonist ivuxolimab. The receptors here all came from an adult with an advanced solid tumor such as melanoma, head and neck, liver or kidney cancer. The conserved cysteine and the conserved F or W are not part of the CDR3 here.

J,V,CDR3
TRBJ2-7,TRBV18,ASSPGRRGLSYEQY
TRBJ1-2,TRBV29-1,SVGQGGGYT
TRBJ1-2,TRBV2,ASSPRGLGYGYT
TRBJ1-2,TRBV2,ASSEADSKLTF
TRBJ1-4,TRBV5-5,ASSLAVRNEKLF
TRBJ2-7,TRBV9,ASSFTLLASPYEQY
TRBJ2-7,TRBV6-1,ASSPTSYHEQY
TRBJ2-1,TRBV19,ASSIGPAGGAEQF
TRBJ2-6,TRBV5-1,ASSLGGVGANVLT
TRBJ2-6,TRBV7-8,ASSKAGTGLTSGANVLT
TRBJ2-2,TRBV11-2,ASSLVGIPGGELF
TRBJ2-3,TRBV5-1,ASSSSGASTDTQY
TRBJ2-3,TRBV5-8,ASRPGGRGSTDTQY
TRBJ1-5,TRBV6-5,ASRLYQNQPQH
TRBJ2-7,TRBV18,ASSPPGQGYEQY
TRBJ2-7,TRBV5-5,ASRNKGTYEQY
TRBJ1-1,TRBV11-2,ASRLGLNTEAF
TRBJ2-1,TRBV11-2,ASSRGGYNEQF
TRBJ2-1,TRBV4-2,ASSQNLGLAGGGEQF
TRBJ2-5,TRBV7-2,ASSLIRAQETQY
TRBJ2-1,TRBV5-1,ASRPPGLAGGQQF
TRBJ2-4,TRBV5-1,ASSLRPSGGSKNIQY
TRBJ2-1,TRBV5-1,ASSGVTGTGVNEQF
TRBJ1-2,TRBV4-1,ASSLGQGVGYT
TRBJ2-3,TRBV18,ASSPPDSRGTDTQY
TRBJ2-7,TRBV4-1,ASSRLAGISYEQY
TRBJ2-2,TRBV18,ASSLTKITTTNTGELF
TRBJ1-2,TRBV11-2,ASSRDRGSYGYT
TRBJ2-7,TRBV7-2,ASSFSSYEQY
TRBJ1-4,TRBV4-2,ASSQLAMAEKLF
TRBJ1-2,TRBV6-1,ASSSKTYGYT
TRBJ1-5,TRBV6-5,ASQGPSNQPQH
TRBJ2-7,TRBV6-6,ASSYPTGGAGEQY
TRBJ2-1,TRBV9,ASSVTGLAGYNEQF
TRBJ1-1,TRBV14,ASSQGEGLGKNTEAF
TRBJ2-7,TRBV9,ASSVGVGYSYEQY
TRBJ2-7,TRBV5-1,ASSRGTAAEQY
TRBJ1-6,TRBV6-1,ASSLGNSPLH
TRBJ2-7,TRBV6-6,ASSLRQFYEQY
TRBJ1-2,TRBV5-1,ASSLAGTGNGYT
TRBJ2-7,TRBV5-1,ASSPGTSGGLSYEQY
TRBJ2-5,TRBV7-2,ASSIDRVGETQY